Below, one TCR beta chain is given with its context. Its antigen is unidentified. This entry comes from a study of vaccination effects on CD4 cells after COVID-19. Study-wide background: Sampling occurred a median 72 days post second dose, range 14 to 241.

TCRdb's table, derived via immunoSEQ multiplex PCR, lists solely in-frame clones and lacks some. This table has 26,000 or so clones, roughly four fifths appearing once. ViraFEST expansion of antigen-specific CD4+ T cells with viral peptide pools preceded sequencing. When roughly eleven days of culture had elapsed, CD4+ T cells were isolated. It was two doses of either the BNT162b2 or mRNA-1273 vaccine that participants received. At days 3 and 7, half of the medium was exchanged for IL-2 medium. The clonotype comes from a human donor who received a COVID-19 vaccine. Some clones in this sample may be carry-over from other donors' samples. The input for sequencing was CD4+ T cells from PBMCs cultured with HCoV-NL63 spike peptides, taken after COVID-19 vaccination.

The CDR3 DNA is TGCGCCAGCAGCTTGGAAGCAGGCCCTGGGGCCAACGTCCTGACTTTC. Translation gives CASSLEAGPGANVLTF. The rearrangement uses TRBV5-1 and TRBJ2-6, with D unclear. The V end lost 0 bases, the J end lost 2 bases, and 9 bases lay between the germline ends. The CDR3 has 16 residues. Per germline, CDR1 SGHRS and CDR2 YFSETQ.